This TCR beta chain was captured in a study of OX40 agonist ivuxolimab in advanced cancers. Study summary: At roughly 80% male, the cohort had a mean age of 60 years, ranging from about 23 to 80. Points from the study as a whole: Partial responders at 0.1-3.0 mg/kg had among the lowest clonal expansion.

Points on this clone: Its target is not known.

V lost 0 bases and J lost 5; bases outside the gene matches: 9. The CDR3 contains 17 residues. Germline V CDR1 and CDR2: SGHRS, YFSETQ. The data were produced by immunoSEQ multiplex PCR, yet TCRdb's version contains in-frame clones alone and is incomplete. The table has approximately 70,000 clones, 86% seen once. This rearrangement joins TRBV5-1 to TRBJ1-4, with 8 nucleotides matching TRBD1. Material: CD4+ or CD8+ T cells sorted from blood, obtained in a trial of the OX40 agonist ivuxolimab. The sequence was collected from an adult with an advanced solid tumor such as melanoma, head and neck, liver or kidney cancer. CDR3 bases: TGCGCCAGCAGCTTGGGGGGCCGGACAGGGCCGAATGAAAAACTGTTTTTT. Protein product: CASSLGGRTGPNEKLFF.